These 22 T cell receptor beta chains came from one sample sequenced in a study of graft-versus-host responses after intestinal transplantation. No antigens are known for them. TCRdb's table, derived via immunoSEQ multiplex PCR, lists solely in-frame clones and lacks some. There are 40,000 or so clones in the sample; roughly 96% occur only once, and less than 0.25% lies in the top ten. The sample in question was unstimulated CD8+ T cells sorted from spleen or lymph node cells, obtained before transplant. Receptors originate from a human donor who was the organ donor for an intestinal transplant.

V and J are TRBV6-5 and TRBJ2-7; D gene ambiguous. The CDR3 contains 14 residues. V was cut by 0 bases and J by 4 bases, with 10 bases left in between. Per the germline V gene, CDR1 is MNHEY and CDR2 is SVGAGI. For the CDR3, the DNA is TGTGCCAGCAGTTACTCCATGCAGGCGTACGAGCAGTACTTC. Residues: CASSYSMQAYEQYF.

This rearrangement joins TRBV2 to TRBJ1-1, with 8 nucleotides matching TRBD1. CDR3 length: 16 residues. From germline, CDR1 is SNHLY and CDR2 FYNNEI. V lost 4 bases to trimming and J lost 5 bases; unmatched junction nucleotides: 12. CDR3 sequence reads: CASSGPWTGRITEAFF. CDR3 bases: TGTGCCAGCAGTGGACCTTGGACAGGGAGAATAACTGAAGCTTTCTTT.

The chain combines TRBV29-1 with TRBJ2-2; 8 positions match TRBD2. This CDR3 is 14 amino acids long. CDR1 and CDR2 (germline): SQVTM, ANQGSEA. The V and J ends lost 5 bases and 3 bases, in that order; junction bases with no gene match: 5. The CDR3, as DNA: TGCAGCGTTCATAGCGGGGAGCACACCGGGGAGCTGTTTTTT. This sequence encodes CSVHSGEHTGELFF.

This clone was counted a single time. This sequence joins TRBV30 and TRBJ1-5; no firm D call. Trimming removed 1 base from V and 0 bases from J, with 7 bases in between. Germline CDR1 is GTSNPN and CDR2 is SVGIG (reference sequence). CDR3 length: 14 amino acids. CDR3 sequence: CAWSDTYSNQPQHF. The CDR3 DNA follows: TGTGCCTGGAGTGACACTTATAGCAATCAGCCCCAGCATTTT.

The chain combines TRBV6-1 with TRBJ2-3; 10 bases fit TRBD2. The germline V gene has CDR1 MNHNS and CDR2 SASEGT. J gave up 3 bases and V 4 bases, and 7 bases lay outside the gene matches. CDR3 size: 16 residues. CDR3 bases: TGTGCCAGCAGTGCTAAGCGGGGGGGCCTGACAGATACGCAGTATTTT. Translating gives CASSAKRGGLTDTQYF.

The chain recombines TRBV6-5 with TRBJ2-7; TRBD2 matches 8 bases. The CDR3 sequence is 15 residues long. Per germline, CDR1 MNHEY and CDR2 SVGAGI. The J segment lost 2 bases and the V segment lost 4 bases, leaving 7 bases of the junction unmatched. CDR3 DNA sequence: TGTGCCAGCAGTTTAGGCGGGGGGCTCACCTACGAGCAGTACTTC. This encodes CASSLGGGLTYEQYF.

The V and J genes are TRBV7-3 and TRBJ1-1, with 10 bases lining up with TRBD1. With 5 bases clipped from V and 3 bases from J, the junction kept 9 bases outside the gene matches. The length of the CDR3 is 16 residues. In germline, CDR1 is SGHTA, CDR2 FQGTGA. The CDR3 DNA reads TGTGCCAGCAGCCGAGAGGACAGGGGGTTGGACACTGAAGCTTTCTTT. Protein: CASSREDRGLDTEAFF.

As regards this clone: A read error may account for a junction end that differs from germline. This rearrangement joins TRBV14 to TRBJ1-1; no firm D call. The CDR3 covers 14 residues. Germline V gene lookup returns CDR1 SGHDN and CDR2 FVKESK. The CDR3 spells CASSQEDLNIEAFF. The CDR3 DNA follows: TGTGCCAGCAGCCAAGAGGACCTGAACATTGAAGCTTTCTTT. Variable domain in full (rest from reference TRBV14 and TRBJ1-1): EAGVTQFPSHSVIEKGQTVTLRCDPISGHDNLYWYRRVMGKEIKFLLHFVKESKQDESGMPNNRFLAERTGGTYSTLKVQPAELEDSGVYFCASSQEDLNIEAFFGQGTRLTVV.

The chain carries TRBV2 and TRBJ1-3, with D uncertain. Germline V gives CDR1 SNHLY, CDR2 FYNNEI. The CDR3 has 15 residues. V lost 4 bases to trimming and J lost 0 bases, with 10 bases between them. CDR3 DNA sequence: TGTGCCAGCAGTGGAGGGCGGGGCTCTGGAAACACCATATATTTT. Translated, it gives CASSGGRGSGNTIYF.

The V call is TRBV6-4, the J call TRBJ1-5, with 12 bases fitting TRBD1. The CDR3 length is 16 residues. Looked up from germline, CDR1 is MRHNA and CDR2 is SNTAGT. The V and J ends lost 5 bases and 2 bases, in that order; junction bases with no gene match: 4. The DNA of the CDR3 is TGTGCCAGCAGTAGGGACAGGGGGCCGGGCAATCAGCCCCAGCATTTT. Encoded protein: CASSRDRGPGNQPQHF.

This chain uses TRBV6-5 with TRBJ2-7; no reliable D call. The CDR3 spans 13 residues. CDR1 is MNHEY, CDR2 SVGAGI, per germline. V lost 0 bases and J lost 4, with 7 bases in between. CDR3 bases: TGTGCCAGCAGTTACTCGACCAGTTACGAGCAGTACTTC. This sequence encodes CASSYSTSYEQYF.

The CDR3 protein is CASSVTGGGTGELFF. The CDR3 DNA reads TGTGCCAGCAGTGTGACAGGGGGAGGCACCGGGGAGCTGTTTTTT. The rearrangement joins TRBV27 to TRBJ2-2, with 9 nucleotides matching TRBD1. Per germline, CDR1 MNHEY and CDR2 SMNVEV (reference sequence). The CDR3 has 15 amino acids. V was pared by 5 bases and J by 4 bases, with 5 bases of the junction left unmatched.

The chain is built from TRBV10-3 and TRBJ2-7; D is unclear. The CDR3 extends over 11 amino acids. Trimming shortened V by 3 bases and J by 7 bases, and 7 bases separated the two germline ends. Germline loops: CDR1 ENHRY, CDR2 SYGVKD. Written as DNA, the CDR3 is TGTGCCATCAGTGACACCTTGGAGCAGTACTTC. It is translated as CAISDTLEQYF.

V is TRBV11-3 and J is TRBJ2-3; 9 bases align to TRBD2. V trimming: 1 base; J trimming: 3 bases; junction bases outside the gene matches: 5. The CDR3 runs to 16 residues. CDR1 and CDR2 (germline): SGHNT, YENEEA. CDR3 nucleotides: TGTGCCAGCAGCTTAGTTGCGGGGGGGGTAACAGATACGCAGTATTTT. Its protein product is CASSLVAGGVTDTQYF.

This rearrangement joins TRBV6-5 to TRBJ2-7; 9 bases agree with TRBD2. The CDR3 totals 15 residues. Germline trimming cut 0 bases from V and 3 bases from J; bases unmatched to any gene: 3. Germline CDR1 MNHEY, CDR2 SVGAGI. The CDR3 DNA sequence: TGTGCCAGCAGTTACTCAGGGCGGGGGGGCTACGAGCAGTACTTC. The encoded protein is CASSYSGRGGYEQYF.

The rearrangement uses TRBV19 and TRBJ2-7, with D maybe TRBD2 (6 bases). CDR1 LNHDA and CDR2 SQIVND come from the germline V gene (reference sequence). V was shortened by 3 bases and J by 3 bases, with 15 bases between the two germline ends. This CDR3 is 15 amino acids long. The CDR3 region is CASSMVPGGGYEQYF. In DNA, the CDR3 is TGTGCCAGTAGTATGGTGCCCGGGGGTGGCTACGAGCAGTACTTC.

This CDR3 is CASSWAPGPHEQYF. The CDR3 DNA is TGTGCCAGCAGTTGGGCTCCGGGACCCCACGAGCAGTACTTC. The rearrangement joins TRBV28 to TRBJ2-7, with D possibly called TRBD1 or TRBD2 (5 bases each). The CDR3 contains 14 residues. Germline lookup yields CDR1 MDHEN and CDR2 SYDVKM. Trimming took 4 bases from V and 5 from J, leaving 15 bases between them.

V and J are TRBV18 and TRBJ2-7, with TRBD2 matching over 11 bases. The CDR3 has 17 residues. CDR1 KGHSH and CDR2 LQKENI come from the germline V gene. J lost 7 bases, V lost 3 bases, and 14 bases had no gene match. CDR3 sequence (DNA): TGTGCCAGCTCACCCGATACAATACTAGCGGGGGAGCATGAGCAGTACTTC. It encodes CASSPDTILAGEHEQYF.

The chain joins TRBV30 to TRBJ1-5, with D perhaps matching TRBD1 (6 bases). Germline V gives CDR1 GTSNPN, CDR2 SVGIG (reference sequence). The CDR3 is made up of 16 amino acids. Trimming shortened V by 6 bases and J by 0 bases, and 18 bases separated the two germline ends. The CDR3 loop reads CACSGDPPYSNQPQHF. In DNA form, the CDR3 reads TGTGCCTGCTCAGGGGATCCCCCTTATAGCAATCAGCCCCAGCATTTT.

J is TRBJ2-7 and V is TRBV6-1; either TRBD1 or TRBD2 may supply D (5 bases each). The CDR3 contains 14 residues. The germline gives CDR1 MNHNS, CDR2 SASEGT. The V end was cut by 5 bases, the J end by 4 bases, with 15 bases between. DNA for the CDR3: TGTGCCAGCAGTCCCACCGGGACCGCGTACGAGCAGTACTTC. Its translation is CASSPTGTAYEQYF.

The chain employs TRBV27 and TRBJ1-5, with 9 nucleotides matching TRBD1. Trimming took 6 bases from V and 4 from J; bases not matched to a gene: 4. The germline CDR1 and CDR2 sequences are MNHEY and SMNVEV (reference sequence). The CDR3 contains 14 residues. The CDR3 DNA reads TGTGCCAGCAGCCCCGGGACAGGGAATCAGCCCCAGCATTTT. Encoded protein: CASSPGTGNQPQHF.

The chain carries TRBV14 and TRBJ2-1; D possibly uses TRBD1 or TRBD2 (5 bases each). Germline lookup yields CDR1 SGHDN and CDR2 FVKESK. V was trimmed by 1 base and J by 0 bases, leaving 7 bases between them. The CDR3 length is 15 residues. CDR3 sequence: CASSQGDPSYNEQFF. Here the CDR3 DNA reads TGTGCCAGCAGCCAAGGGGACCCCTCCTACAATGAGCAGTTCTTC. The variable domain in full, with the rest retrieved from reference TRBV14 and TRBJ2-1, is EAGVTQFPSHSVIEKGQTVTLRCDPISGHDNLYWYRRVMGKEIKFLLHFVKESKQDESGMPNNRFLAERTGGTYSTLKVQPAELEDSGVYFCASSQGDPSYNEQFFGPGTRLTVL.